One and the same sample provided the 9 T cell receptor beta chains below, sequenced in a study of cytomegalovirus exposure and HLA in healthy donors. The PCR contained 60 Vbeta and 13 Jbeta primers. Here immunoSEQ multiplex PCR was the method, and the copy in TCRdb shows in-frame clones only, minus some. The sample has about 130,000 clones, about 80% seen once. Sequenced input: PBMCs. Receptors originate from a woman between 45 and 60 years old in good health and CMV-seronegative.

The chain recombines TRBV11-2 with TRBJ2-7, with 7 positions matching TRBD2. Unmatched junction bases numbered 12, after V lost 5 bases and J lost 5 bases. Germline V lookup: CDR1 SGHAT, CDR2 FQNNGV. The CDR3 is made up of 15 amino acids. In DNA form, the CDR3 reads TGTGCCAGCAGCCGGACGTTCGCGGGAGTGAACGAGCAGTACTTC. Translating gives CASSRTFAGVNEQYF.

This sequence joins TRBV13 and TRBJ2-7, with a tentative D call TRBD2 (6 bases). Per the germline V gene, CDR1 is PRHDT and CDR2 is FYEKMQ (reference sequence). The CDR3 sequence is 17 residues long. Trimming pared 0 bases from V and 5 bases from J, leaving 20 bases between. The CDR3: CASSLGRWGGGTNEQYF. In DNA form, the CDR3 reads TGTGCCAGCAGCTTAGGCCGGTGGGGTGGCGGGACCAACGAGCAGTACTTC.

This clone has only one observation. The V gene is TRBV19, the J gene TRBJ2-1; D not resolved. This CDR3 is 15 amino acids long. Germline values: CDR1 LNHDA, CDR2 SQIVND (reference sequence). V was pared by 1 base and J by 4 bases, with 11 bases between. The chain's CDR3 is CASSIGLLSYNEQFF. The CDR3 nucleotides are TGTGCCAGTAGTATAGGACTCCTCTCTTACAATGAGCAGTTCTTC.

The CDR3 DNA is TGTGCCAGCAGTTTCTCGGGGGGACCAGATACGCAGTATTTT. Residues: CASSFSGGPDTQYF. This chain connects TRBV6-5 to TRBJ2-3, with 7 bases matching TRBD2. V was pared by 4 bases and J by 4 bases, with 5 bases of the junction left unmatched. The CDR3 sequence is 14 residues long. Germline V gene lookup returns CDR1 MNHEY and CDR2 SVGAGI.

The chain links TRBV4-1 to TRBJ1-1; 7 positions agree with TRBD1. Germline V CDR1 and CDR2: MGHRA, YSYEKL. V lost 6 bases and J lost 8; bases outside the gene matches: 6. The CDR3 length is 12 residues. CDR3 residues: CASSSDREEAFF. DNA for the CDR3: TGCGCCAGCAGTTCTGACAGGGAAGAAGCTTTCTTT.

The chain combines TRBV5-5 with TRBJ2-1; 8 nucleotides match TRBD2. Losses at the gene ends were 2 bases for V and 8 bases for J; bases not matched to a gene: 9. CDR1 is SGHKS and CDR2 is YYEKEE in the germline V gene (reference sequence). The CDR3 runs 15 residues. The CDR3: CASSFLGLGSYEQFF. The CDR3 DNA follows: TGTGCCAGCAGCTTTTTGGGACTAGGGTCATATGAGCAGTTCTTC.

V gene TRBV27 combines with J gene TRBJ2-1, with TRBD2 matching over 8 bases. The CDR3 spans 16 residues. The trim removed 5 bases at V and 1 base at J, leaving 7 bases unmatched. Germline V gives CDR1 MNHEY, CDR2 SMNVEV (reference sequence). Here the CDR3 DNA reads TGTGCCAGCAGTGAAACTAGCGGTCCTTCCTACAATGAGCAGTTCTTC. This translates into CASSETSGPSYNEQFF.

The chain couples TRBV27 to TRBJ2-1, with TRBD2 matching 9 bases. From germline, CDR1 is MNHEY and CDR2 SMNVEV (reference sequence). The CDR3 consists of 15 residues. Trimming at V came to 5 bases and at J to 8 bases, leaving 10 bases not matched to a gene. The CDR3 is CASSPRVVAGDEQFF. Written as DNA, the CDR3 is TGTGCCAGCAGTCCGCGTGTGGTAGCGGGAGATGAGCAGTTCTTC.

This clone was observed a handful of times. For the CDR3, the DNA is TGTGCCTGGAACTGGGGGGATGAGCAGTTCTTC. It encodes CAWNWGDEQFF. The chain has TRBV30 and TRBJ2-1, with a possible D match to TRBD2 (6 bases). The V end lost 4 bases, the J end lost 8 bases, and 9 bases lay between the germline ends. The CDR3 loop spans 11 amino acids. Looked up from germline, CDR1 is GTSNPN and CDR2 is SVGIG (reference sequence).